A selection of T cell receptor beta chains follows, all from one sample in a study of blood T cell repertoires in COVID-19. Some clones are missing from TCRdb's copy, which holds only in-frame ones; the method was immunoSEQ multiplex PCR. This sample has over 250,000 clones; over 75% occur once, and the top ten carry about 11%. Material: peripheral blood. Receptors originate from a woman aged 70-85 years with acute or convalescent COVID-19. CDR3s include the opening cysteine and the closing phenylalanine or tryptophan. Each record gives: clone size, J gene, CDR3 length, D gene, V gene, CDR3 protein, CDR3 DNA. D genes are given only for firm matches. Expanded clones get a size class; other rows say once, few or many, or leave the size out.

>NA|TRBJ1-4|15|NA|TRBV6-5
CASSYQGGTNEKLFF
TGTGCCAGCAGTTACCAGGGTGGGACTAATGAAAAACTGTTTTTT
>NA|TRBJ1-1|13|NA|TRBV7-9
CASSLDSVAEAFF
TGTGCCAGCAGCTTAGACTCCGTAGCTGAAGCTTTCTTT
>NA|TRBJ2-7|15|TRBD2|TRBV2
CASRPLASGAYEQYF
TGTGCCAGCAGGCCGTTAGCTAGCGGGGCCTACGAGCAGTACTTC
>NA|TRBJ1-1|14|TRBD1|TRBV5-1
CASSTGTLNTEAFF
TGCGCCAGCTCGACAGGGACCCTGAACACTGAAGCTTTCTTT
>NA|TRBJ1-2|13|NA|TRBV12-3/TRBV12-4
CASSGSQIGGYTF
TGTGCCAGCAGTGGGTCCCAAATCGGGGGCTACACCTTC
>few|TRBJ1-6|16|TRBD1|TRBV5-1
CASSFFGTGVNSPLHF
TGCGCCAGCAGCTTCTTTGGGACAGGGGTTAATTCACCCCTCCACTTT
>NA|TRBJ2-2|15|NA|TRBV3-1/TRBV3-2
CASSTGTPGPGELFF
TGTGCCAGCAGCACCGGGACTCCGGGGCCCGGGGAGCTGTTTTTT
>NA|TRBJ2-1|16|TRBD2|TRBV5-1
CASSPAGSGGIGEQFF
TGCGCCAGCAGCCCGGCCGGCAGCGGGGGGATTGGTGAGCAGTTCTTC
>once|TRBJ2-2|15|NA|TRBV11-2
CASSRASGATGELFF
TGTGCCAGCAGCCGCGCTTCAGGGGCAACCGGGGAGCTGTTTTTT
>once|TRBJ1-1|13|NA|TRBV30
CAWSVGGHTEAFF
TGTGCCTGGAGTGTGGGGGGACACACTGAAGCTTTCTTT
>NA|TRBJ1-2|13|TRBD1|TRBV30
CAWSVGQVYGYTF
TGTGCCTGGAGTGTGGGACAGGTCTATGGCTACACCTTC
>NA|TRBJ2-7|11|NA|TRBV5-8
CASSLQGGQYF
TGTGCCAGCAGCTTACAGGGCGGGCAGTACTTC
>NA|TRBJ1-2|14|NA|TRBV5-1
CASSLVSTNYGYTF
TGCGCCAGCAGCTTGGTTTCAACTAACTATGGCTACACCTTC
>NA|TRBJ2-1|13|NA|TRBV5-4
CASSYVVSNEQFF
TGTGCCAGCAGCTATGTAGTTAGCAATGAGCAGTTCTTC
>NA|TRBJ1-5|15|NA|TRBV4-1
CASSPTVYSNQPQHF
TGCGCCAGCAGTCCAACAGTTTATAGCAATCAGCCCCAGCATTTT
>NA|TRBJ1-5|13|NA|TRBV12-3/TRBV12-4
CASSGGTEQPQHF
TGTGCCAGCAGTGGGGGGACGGAACAGCCCCAGCATTTT
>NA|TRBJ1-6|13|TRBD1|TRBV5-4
CASSPDRDSPLHF
TGTGCCAGCAGTCCGGACAGGGATTCACCCCTCCACTTT
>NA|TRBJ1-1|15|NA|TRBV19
CASSISPGVNTEAFF
TGTGCCAGTAGTATAAGTCCGGGGGTGAACACTGAAGCTTTCTTT
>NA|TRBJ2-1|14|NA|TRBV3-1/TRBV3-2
CASSQDLRGTEQFF
TGTGCCAGCAGCCAAGATTTAAGGGGAACTGAGCAGTTCTTC
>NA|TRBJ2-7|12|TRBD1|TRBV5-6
CASTLQGSEQYF
TGTGCCAGCACCTTACAGGGGAGCGAGCAGTACTTC
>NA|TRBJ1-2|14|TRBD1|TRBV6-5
CASSDDRGRYGYTF
TGTGCCAGCAGCGACGACAGGGGACGGTATGGCTACACCTTC
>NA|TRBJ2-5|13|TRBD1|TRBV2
CASRGTGGETQYF
TGTGCCAGCAGGGGGACAGGGGGGGAGACCCAGTACTTC
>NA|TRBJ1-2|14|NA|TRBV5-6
CASSFDRSRYGYTF
TGTGCCAGCAGCTTCGACAGATCTCGCTATGGCTACACCTTC
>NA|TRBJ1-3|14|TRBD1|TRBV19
CASLQGATGNTIYF
TGTGCCAGTCTTCAGGGGGCCACTGGAAACACCATATATTTT
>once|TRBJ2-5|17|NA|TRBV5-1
CASSLGYRGGPQETQYF
TGCGCCAGCAGCTTGGGCTACAGGGGGGGCCCCCAAGAGACCCAGTACTTC
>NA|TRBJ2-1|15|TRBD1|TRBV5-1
CASSLDRQGRSKQFF
TGCGCCAGCAGCTTGGATCGACAGGGGAGATCGAAGCAGTTCTTC
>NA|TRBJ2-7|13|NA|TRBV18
CASSPSRSYEQYF
TGTGCCAGCTCACCGAGCCGGTCCTACGAGCAGTACTTC
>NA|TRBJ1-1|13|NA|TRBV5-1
CASRPTVNTEAFF
TGCGCCAGCAGACCTACAGTGAACACTGAAGCTTTCTTT
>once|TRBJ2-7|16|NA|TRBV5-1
CASSWGGGPSSYEQYF
TGCGCCAGCAGCTGGGGAGGGGGGCCGAGCTCCTACGAGCAGTACTTC
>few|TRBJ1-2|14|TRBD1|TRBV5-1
CAGGRDRVFYGYTF
TGCGCCGGCGGCCGGGACAGGGTCTTCTATGGCTACACCTTC
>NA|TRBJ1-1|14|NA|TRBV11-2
CASSLTGQRTEAFF
TGTGCCAGCAGCTTAACCGGACAACGCACTGAAGCTTTCTTT